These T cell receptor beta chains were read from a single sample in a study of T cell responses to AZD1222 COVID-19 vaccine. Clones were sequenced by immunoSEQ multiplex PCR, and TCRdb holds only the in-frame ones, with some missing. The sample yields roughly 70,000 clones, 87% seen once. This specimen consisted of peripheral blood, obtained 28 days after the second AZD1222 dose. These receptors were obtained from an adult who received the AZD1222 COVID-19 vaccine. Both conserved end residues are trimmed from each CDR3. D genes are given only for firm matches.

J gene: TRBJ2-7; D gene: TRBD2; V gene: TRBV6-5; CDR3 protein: ASNSEVGGSAEQY
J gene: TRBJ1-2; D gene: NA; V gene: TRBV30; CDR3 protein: AWRAKGGGSAGYT
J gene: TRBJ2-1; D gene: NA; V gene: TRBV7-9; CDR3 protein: ASSLVERKQF
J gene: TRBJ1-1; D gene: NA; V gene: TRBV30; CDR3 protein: AWSPTQGKYTEAF
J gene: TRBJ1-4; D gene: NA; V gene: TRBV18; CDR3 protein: ASSPNPQGEGEKLF
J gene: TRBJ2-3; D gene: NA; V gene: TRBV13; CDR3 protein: ASSVSSSEGEDTQY
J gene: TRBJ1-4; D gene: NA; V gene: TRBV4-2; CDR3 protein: ASSQEGGGSEKLF
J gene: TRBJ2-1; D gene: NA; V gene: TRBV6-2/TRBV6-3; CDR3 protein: ASSYSRDEQF
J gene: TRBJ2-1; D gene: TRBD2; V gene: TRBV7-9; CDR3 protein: ASSLVASGRVYEQF
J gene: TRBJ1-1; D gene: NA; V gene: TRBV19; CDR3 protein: ASSVGDRDEAF
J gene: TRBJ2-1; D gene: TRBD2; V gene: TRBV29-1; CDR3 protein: SVALAGGNEQF